The rows below give T cell receptor beta chains drawn from one sample of a study of blood T cells in healthy people across ages. A single record per CDR3 protein comes from TCRdb applying MiXCR to the 5' RACE reads. The sample has 600,000 to 800,000 distinct CDR3 sequences; roughly 21% are singletons. The material sequenced was blood. Receptors were obtained from a man in his sixties or seventies in good health. The CDR3 runs from the conserved cysteine through the conserved F or W. The D gene is left open where the match is weak. Only some rows state a clone size, as once, few, many or a class for expanded clones.

few	TRBV3-1	TRBJ2-5	TRBD1	TGTGCCAGCAGCCTCCGACAGGGGATCCAAGAGACCCAGTACTTC	CASSLRQGIQETQYF
many	TRBV20-1	TRBJ1-4	.	TGCAGTGCCCACTTTAATGAAAAACTGTTTTTT	CSAHFNEKLFF
many	TRBV7-2	TRBJ1-1	.	TGTGCCAGCAGCCGAGGGGAGGGTTTTACGTCTTTCTTT	CASSRGEGFTSFF
few	TRBV21-1	TRBJ1-1	.	TGTGCCAGCAGCAAGTATAGGCGACGAAAGACTGAAGCTTTCTTT	CASSKYRRRKTEAFF
.	TRBV2	TRBJ1-6	.	TGTGCCAGCAGTAAACAGAATTCACCCCTCCACTTT	CASSKQNSPLHF
.	TRBV5-1	TRBJ1-1	.	TGCGCCAGCAGCTTACAGGGTACGAACACTGAAGCTTTCTTT	CASSLQGTNTEAFF
.	TRBV20-1	TRBJ2-7	TRBD2	TGCAGTGCCAGTAGACTAGCGGGAGACTACGAGCAGTACTTC	CSASRLAGDYEQYF
few	TRBV20-1	TRBJ2-1	TRBD1	TGCAGTGCTAAGGACGGACAGGGGGTACACAATGAGCAGTTCTTC	CSAKDGQGVHNEQFF
many	TRBV3-1	TRBJ2-7	.	TGTGCCAGCAGCCAGGGCACTTGGGAGCAGTACTTC	CASSQGTWEQYF
many	TRBV6-1	TRBJ2-1	.	TGTGCCAGCAGTGAGTTCCGACTCAATGAGCAGTTCTTC	CASSEFRLNEQFF
.	TRBV7-2	TRBJ2-1	TRBD2	TGTGCCAGCAGCCCTATGACTAGCGGGAGGTCTGAGCAGTTCTTC	CASSPMTSGRSEQFF
.	TRBV5-5	TRBJ2-5	TRBD2	TGTGCCAGCAGCTTGTGGCGGGAGGGGGAGACCCAGTACTTC	CASSLWREGETQYF
many	TRBV20-1	TRBJ2-7	TRBD2	TGCAGTGCTACTGGACTAGCGGGTGTCAGAGAGCAGTACTTC	CSATGLAGVREQYF
.	TRBV5-8	TRBJ2-3	.	TGTGCCAGCAGCTTGGCCGGGCTGGGGGGCGCAGATACGCAGTATTTT	CASSLAGLGGADTQYF
few	TRBV3-1	TRBJ2-3	.	TGTGCCAGCAGCCCCGGGAGAAGGATAGATACGCAGTATTTT	CASSPGRRIDTQYF
many	TRBV5-1	TRBJ2-3	TRBD2	TGTGCCAGCAGCTGGACTAGTACAGATACGCAGTATTTT	CASSWTSTDTQYF